The text below deals with one T cell receptor (beta chain). Its antigen has not been determined. Base qualities were left out, and no much larger clone turns up one base away. What the time point label conveys for this sample: pre-sensitization, week 0. The sample's treatment or condition label, in plain terms: therapeutic diphenylcyclopropenone sensitization with weekly scalp DPC. At every patch-test visit, the blood draw took place before the patch test was put on. Patients were considered eligible if aged 18 to 70, diagnosed with alopecia and deemed suitable for DPC therapy, and patients were excluded if pregnant. Total RNA was extracted from unfractionated whole blood that had been collected in Tempus Blood RNA tubes. This record comes from a study of human T cells and chemical hapten exposure (dated by TCRdb to 2020 to 2022). In the study overall: For sensitization, 2% DPC in acetone was applied to an approximately 2 cm by approximately 2 cm area of upper inner arm skin. Peripheral blood TCR repertoire changes were tracked in vivo in alopecia patients during primary and secondary sensitization to the hapten diphenylcyclopropenone (DPC). Weekly therapeutic DPC doses were additionally applied to the scalp of patients throughout the roughly 24-week study period. Patch testing on the upper back used Finn chambers containing 0.01% DPC, with scoring done after 6 days according to International Contact Dermatitis Research Group standards. The libraries were sequenced as a pool, and the TCR yield per sample differed mostly because of small variations in library volumes within the pool. About 28 alopecia patients gave blood for TCR sequencing at one to four time points (pre-sensitization, 2, 6 and 24 weeks). The patient cohort, mostly female, included alopecia areata with under or over 50% scalp involvement, alopecia totalis and alopecia universalis. Blood was sampled from patients pre-sensitization (week 0) and at 2, 6 and about 24 weeks after DPC sensitization. The study at large found these results: Expanded TCRs formed significantly more large CDR3 similarity clusters than pre-sensitization or healthy control sets, consistent with antigen-driven responses. After repeated subsampling, changes were observed in the strength of the expansion versus patch-test correlation and in the threshold at which the correlation became significant. No change with DPC sensitization was found in the number of TCRs above 1 in 1000 frequency, and no evidence of global repertoire structure alterations was found. Patch test score correlated positively with the number of PT1 expanded TCRs, reaching significance at thresholds 8, 16 and 32 but not at 4. Alopecia, a presumed autoimmune disease, was present in all patients, so the immune response of the patients might differ from that of healthy individuals.

The library was built by means of RACE. For sequencing, a NextSeq 500 was employed. During library preparation, unique molecular identifiers were attached to individual cDNA molecules so that TCRs could be counted quantitatively and reproducibly. Both TCR alpha and TCR beta chains were sequenced from each blood RNA sample. In the authors' own workflow: A median of around 100,000 TCRs per sample was observed, with a range of about 20,000 to 750,000. The Decombinator software suite was used to annotate the V, J and CDR3 of the TCR reads. For the PS versus PT1 abundance plots, all samples were subsampled to the same number of TCRs (28,000). TCRs were defined as expanded if absent before sensitization and observed at least eight times at the 2-week time point. TCRdb passed the public sequencing reads through fastp at Q25 and MiXCR, retaining productive beta sequences. One record per CDR3 amino acid sequence lists the most common genes and DNA. The V and J calls, along with clone size, are taken from TCRdb and not from the paper's own processing. This sample gives about 59,000 distinct CDR3 sequences in total; about 11% of them show up just once. Jointly, the top ten make up 3% to 4.5% of the sample.

CDR1 MNHEY and CDR2 SVGEGT are derived from the germline V gene. V is pared back by 4 bases and J by 0 bases, with 16 bases lying between the germline termini. The CDR3 sequence holds 18 residues, the cysteine and phenylalanine included. Solely the CDR3 DNA is kept, with 54 bases framed from the first base. The specimen comprised whole blood, sampled in connection with sensitization to the hapten diphenylcyclopropenone (DPC). The V gene is TRBV6-2 or TRBV6-3 and the J gene is TRBJ2-6; the D gene is possibly TRBD1 or TRBD2, with 5 bases matching each. The source is a woman in her thirties or forties with alopecia areata. Some clones in this sample may be carry-over from other donors' samples. Here the CDR3 is given as CASSSRIGDLSGANVLTF. The bases read TGTGCCAGCAGTTCCCGGATAGGGGACCTCTCTGGGGCCAACGTCCTGACTTTC.